The entry below gives a single TCR beta chain sequence along with its context. This record comes from a study of response to subunit inactivated influenza vaccine. The V gene's germline CDR1 is SGHRS and CDR2 YFSETQ. CDR3 length equals 13 residues. Trimming took 1 base from V and 3 from J, leaving 8 bases between them. TCRdb re-analysed the RT-PCR reads in MiXCR, keeping a single row per CDR3 protein. The sample includes fewer than 750,000 distinct CDR3 sequences, around 15% of them seen just once. The chain joins TRBV5-1 to TRBJ2-7, with D hard to call. Sample: PBMCs from blood, taken less than 13 days after vaccination. This receptor was taken from a man aged 50-60 years who received an inactivated influenza vaccine. CDR3 loop: CASSLHSNYEQYF. CDR3 coding DNA: TGCGCCAGCAGCTTGCACAGCAACTACGAGCAGTACTTC.